A selection of T cell receptor beta chains follows, all from one sample in a study of OX40 agonist ivuxolimab in advanced cancers. Generated by immunoSEQ multiplex PCR, the TCRdb table keeps only in-frame clones and is missing some. The sample has about 20,000 clones, over 80% seen once. The specimen comprised CD4+ or CD8+ T cells sorted from blood, sampled in a trial of the OX40 agonist ivuxolimab. Receptors originate from an adult with an advanced solid tumor such as melanoma, head and neck, liver or kidney cancer. Both conserved end residues are part of each CDR3. A D gene is named only where the DNA matches it firmly. Not every row has a clone size; where given, it reads once, few, many or a size class.

cdr3_length d_call j_call clone_size v_call cdr3_aa cdr3_nt
14 - TRBJ1-2 - TRBV27 CASSNLQGYAGYTF TGTGCCAGCAGCAATTTACAGGGCTACGCTGGCTACACCTTC
15 - TRBJ1-4 once TRBV28 CASLPRRNFNEKLFF TGTGCCAGCCTACCAAGACGGAACTTTAATGAAAAACTGTTTTTT
13 - TRBJ1-4 - TRBV30 CAWGPALNEKLFF TGTGCCTGGGGGCCCGCCCTTAATGAAAAACTGTTTTTT
12 - TRBJ2-5 - TRBV30 CAWTGLRETQYF TGTGCCTGGACAGGTCTCAGAGAGACCCAGTACTTC
14 TRBD1 TRBJ1-2 - TRBV9 CASRRQGPDYGYTF TGTGCCAGCAGACGACAGGGGCCTGACTATGGCTACACCTTC
15 TRBD1 TRBJ1-5 - TRBV27 CASSIGQGSNQPQHF TGTGCCAGCAGTATTGGACAGGGCAGCAATCAGCCCCAGCATTTT
18 TRBD2 TRBJ2-2 - TRBV5-6 CASSFGLAGGKNTGELFF TGTGCCAGCAGCTTCGGGCTAGCGGGAGGGAAGAACACCGGGGAGCTGTTTTTT
14 - TRBJ2-5 - TRBV7-7 CASSSGQRQETQYF TGTGCTAGCAGCTCTGGACAGAGGCAAGAGACCCAGTACTTC
12 TRBD1 TRBJ1-2 - TRBV6-4 CASGDRGLGYTF TGTGCCAGCGGGGACAGGGGGCTTGGCTACACCTTC
15 TRBD2 TRBJ2-2 - TRBV2 CASSRAGEVTGELFF TGTGCCAGCTCCAGGGCGGGAGAGGTCACCGGGGAGCTGTTTTTT
16 - TRBJ2-7 - TRBV13 CASSFVGTAGSYEQYF TGTGCCAGCAGCTTTGTCGGCACCGCAGGGTCCTACGAGCAGTACTTC
14 - TRBJ2-3 - TRBV11-3 CASSLAVWVDTQYF TGTGCCAGCAGCTTAGCGGTGTGGGTAGATACGCAGTATTTT
13 - TRBJ2-7 - TRBV7-8 CASSSGPVYEQYF TGTGCCAGCAGCTCAGGACCGGTATACGAGCAGTACTTC
16 - TRBJ2-2 - TRBV5-1 CASQPGYQGGTGELFF TGCGCCAGCCAGCCCGGTTACCAGGGCGGAACCGGGGAGCTGTTTTTT
13 - TRBJ2-3 - TRBV28 CASSGTVQDTQYF TGTGCCAGCAGTGGGACGGTCCAAGATACGCAGTATTTT
13 - TRBJ2-1 - TRBV23-1 CASKARSYNEQFF TGCGCCAGCAAGGCCCGCTCCTACAATGAGCAGTTCTTC
13 - TRBJ1-4 - TRBV28 CASTGTTNEKLFF TGTGCCAGCACGGGAACAACTAATGAAAAACTGTTTTTT
15 - TRBJ1-5 - TRBV5-6 CASSLAGFGNQPQHF TGTGCCAGCAGCTTAGCAGGGTTCGGCAATCAGCCCCAGCATTTT
14 TRBD1 TRBJ1-2 - TRBV7-9 CASSFRTGGRGYTF TGTGCCAGCAGCTTCAGGACAGGGGGCCGGGGCTACACCTTC
15 TRBD2 TRBJ2-7 once TRBV6-5 CASTRGTSGSDEQYF TGTGCCAGCACCCGAGGGACTAGCGGGAGCGACGAGCAGTACTTC
16 - TRBJ2-6 few TRBV27 CASRIGGVSGANVLTF TGTGCCAGCAGAATCGGGGGCGTTTCTGGGGCCAACGTCCTGACTTTC
16 TRBD1 TRBJ1-6 - TRBV27 CASSFSLTGANSPLHF TGTGCCAGCAGTTTTTCCCTGACAGGGGCAAATTCACCCCTCCACTTT
17 - TRBJ1-3 medium-sized TRBV10-3 CAISSPVDTSSGNTIYF TGTGCCATCAGTTCTCCCGTGGACACTAGCTCTGGAAACACCATATATTTT
15 - TRBJ2-7 - TRBV5-4 CASSQEQHSAYEQYF TGTGCCAGCAGCCAAGAACAGCACAGCGCCTACGAGCAGTACTTC
13 TRBD2 TRBJ2-3 - TRBV29-1 CSVGTSGRDTQYF TGCAGCGTTGGGACTAGCGGGAGGGACACGCAGTATTTT
17 TRBD2 TRBJ2-3 few TRBV4-2 CASSQQGRDYSTDTQYF TGTGCCAGCAGCCAGCAGGGCCGGGACTACAGCACAGATACGCAGTATTTT
13 - TRBJ1-1 few TRBV28 CASSFRGGIQAFF TGTGCCAGCAGTTTCCGCGGTGGGATTCAAGCTTTCTTT
14 - TRBJ2-1 - TRBV11-2 CASSLTRSYNEQFF TGTGCCAGCAGCTTGACCCGCTCCTACAATGAGCAGTTCTTC
14 - TRBJ2-3 - TRBV7-8 CASSGLAYSDTQYF TGTGCCAGCAGCGGGCTAGCGTACTCGGATACGCAGTATTTT
16 TRBD1 TRBJ1-1 - TRBV7-9 CASSFVKGASITEAFF TGTGCCAGCAGCTTCGTTAAGGGGGCGTCTATAACTGAAGCTTTCTTT
13 TRBD2 TRBJ2-1 - TRBV29-1 CSVETSGYNEQFF TGCAGCGTTGAAACTAGCGGCTACAATGAGCAGTTCTTC
14 TRBD2 TRBJ2-1 - TRBV19 CASMKRGLYNEQFF TGTGCCAGTATGAAGCGGGGGCTTTACAATGAGCAGTTCTTC
17 - TRBJ1-3 - TRBV9 CASSAGTGRTSGNTIYF TGTGCCAGCAGCGCGGGCACGGGGCGGACCTCTGGAAACACCATATATTTT
15 - TRBJ1-5 - TRBV10-3 CASMDGTHSNQPQHF TGTGCCTCCATGGACGGGACTCATAGCAATCAGCCCCAGCATTTT
15 - TRBJ2-7 - TRBV27 CASSTRDGASYEQYF TGTGCCAGCAGTACCAGGGACGGTGCTTCCTACGAGCAGTACTTC
12 - TRBJ1-1 - TRBV5-4 CASSWGGGLPFF TGTGCCAGCAGCTGGGGAGGGGGACTGCCTTTCTTT
16 TRBD2 TRBJ2-2 - TRBV19 CASSIRTSGNTGELFF TGTGCCAGTAGTATCCGGACTAGCGGGAACACCGGGGAGCTGTTTTTT
15 TRBD1 TRBJ2-3 - TRBV4-2 CASSIRQGSADTQYF TGTGCCAGCAGCATCAGACAGGGGTCGGCAGATACGCAGTATTTT
12 - TRBJ2-7 - TRBV4-1 CASSQDSYEQYF TGCGCCAGCAGCCAAGACAGCTACGAGCAGTACTTC
13 - TRBJ1-5 medium-sized TRBV6-6 CASSPDRKQPQHF TGTGCCAGCAGTCCGGACAGAAAACAGCCCCAGCATTTT
18 TRBD1 TRBJ1-4 - TRBV14 CASSRRTGGITTNEKLFF TGTGCCAGCAGCCGCCGGACAGGGGGGATCACGACTAATGAAAAACTGTTTTTT
16 TRBD1 TRBJ1-2 - TRBV27 CASSISQGAVVNGYTF TGTGCCAGCAGTATATCCCAGGGGGCGGTCGTTAATGGCTACACCTTC
15 TRBD1 TRBJ1-2 - TRBV28 CASRSGLQGDYGYTF TGTGCCAGCAGATCAGGCTTACAGGGGGACTATGGCTACACCTTC
14 - TRBJ2-7 - TRBV6-1 CASSVGRGSYEQYF TGTGCCAGCAGTGTAGGCAGGGGATCCTACGAGCAGTACTTC
14 - TRBJ2-7 - TRBV4-1 CASSIRDKYHEQYF TGCGCCAGCAGCATCCGGGACAAGTACCACGAGCAGTACTTC
13 - TRBJ2-5 few TRBV2 CASGPGKEGTQYF TGTGCCAGCGGCCCTGGGAAGGAAGGGACCCAGTACTTC
15 - TRBJ2-1 - TRBV5-1 CASSLAPFLYNEQFF TGCGCCAGCAGCTTGGCCCCCTTCCTATACAATGAGCAGTTCTTC
14 - TRBJ2-3 - TRBV28 CASSYAWETDTQYF TGTGCCAGCAGTTACGCCTGGGAGACAGATACGCAGTATTTT
15 TRBD1 TRBJ2-6 - TRBV9 CASSLTGTGANVLTF TGTGCCAGCAGCCTGACAGGGACTGGGGCCAACGTCCTGACTTTC
13 - TRBJ1-3 - TRBV6-4 CASSDGLANTIYF TGTGCCAGCAGTGACGGTTTGGCAAACACCATATATTTT
18 TRBD2 TRBJ2-5 - TRBV4-1 CASSQDAAGTTNQETQYF TGCGCCAGCAGCCAAGATGCGGCCGGGACTACTAATCAAGAGACCCAGTACTTC
11 - TRBJ2-1 - TRBV30 CAWSVAAEQFF TGTGCCTGGAGTGTGGCGGCTGAGCAGTTCTTC
16 - TRBJ1-1 - TRBV10-1 CASSEGEIGSGTEAFF TGCGCCAGCAGTGAAGGGGAGATAGGGTCGGGCACTGAAGCTTTCTTT
12 - TRBJ2-7 once TRBV5-1 CASSWDRYEQYF TGCGCCAGCAGCTGGGACCGCTACGAGCAGTACTTC
14 TRBD1 TRBJ2-7 - TRBV11-2 CASSRRQGFSEQYF TGTGCCAGCAGCCGCCGACAGGGGTTTAGCGAGCAGTACTTC
11 - TRBJ2-7 - TRBV5-1 CASRRGDEQYF TGCGCCAGCAGGAGGGGGGACGAGCAGTACTTC
16 - TRBJ2-5 - TRBV4-1 CASSQVQGGLGETQYF TGCGCCAGCAGCCAAGTCCAGGGCGGTCTGGGAGAGACCCAGTACTTC
13 - TRBJ2-3 once TRBV29-1 CSGAGGSTDTQYF TGCAGCGGAGCAGGTGGTAGCACAGATACGCAGTATTTT
14 - TRBJ2-3 - TRBV28 CASSLQLRTDTQYF TGTGCCAGCAGTTTACAACTGCGCACAGATACGCAGTATTTT